The 22 T cell receptor beta chains given below trace back to one sample, sequenced in a study of blood T cells in healthy people across ages. A sample-barcoded 5' primer and a J-beta primer mix were used in a second PCR of roughly 7 to 11 cycles. TCRdb used MiXCR to reprocess the 5' RACE reads, holding one entry per CDR3 protein. The sample holds about 1,500,000 distinct CDR3 sequences, 35% to 45% seen once. The sequencing sample was made of blood. These receptors all stem from a woman aged 18-29 years in good health.

The chain links TRBV9 to TRBJ2-7; D might be TRBD1 (6 bases). The CDR3 consists of 15 residues. Trimming shortened V by 0 bases and J by 3 bases, and 13 bases separated the two germline ends. Germline CDR1 SGDLS, CDR2 YYNGEE. The CDR3 protein is CASSVVPTTGYEQYF. CDR3 nucleotide sequence: TGTGCCAGCAGCGTAGTTCCAACGACAGGCTACGAGCAGTACTTC.

This clonotype occurred a few times. This chain links TRBV5-1 with TRBJ2-7; 7 bases are shared with TRBD2. The CDR3 length is 15 residues. V shed 0 bases, J shed 3 bases, and the junction held 6 bases outside the gene matches. The V gene's germline CDR1 is SGHRS and CDR2 YFSETQ. The CDR3 protein is CASSLGAGTYYEQYF. CDR3 sequence (DNA): TGCGCCAGCAGCTTGGGAGCGGGGACCTACTACGAGCAGTACTTC.

The chain employs TRBV5-1 and TRBJ2-1; the match to TRBD2 covers 11 bases. The V gene end was trimmed by 4 bases and the J gene end by 10 bases; junction bases not matched to a gene: 7. The CDR3 runs to 14 residues. Germline lookup yields CDR1 SGHRS and CDR2 YFSETQ. As DNA, the CDR3 is TGCGCCAGCAGCGTGACTAGCGGGACACAAGAGCAGTTCTTC. Its protein product is CASSVTSGTQEQFF.

This clonotype was counted a few times. The chain employs TRBV21-1 and TRBJ1-2; TRBD1, the D gene given by the table, was not confirmed from the DNA. TRBV21-1 is marked as a pseudogene. The CDR3 contains 14 residues. In nucleotides, the CDR3 is TGTGCCAGCAGCAGAACACACCCCAGGGGTGGCTACACCTTC. Encoded protein: CASSRTHPRGGYTF.

The V gene is TRBV6-6, the J gene TRBJ2-5; TRBD1 aligns across 7 bases. The assigned J gene may be wrong: the sequence end matches TRBJ2-7 better. The germline CDR1 and CDR2 sequences are MNHNY and SVGAGI (reference sequence). This CDR3 has 14 residues. In DNA, the CDR3 is TGTGCCAGCAGTTACCTAGGGGGCGCATCCGAGCAGTACTTC. Its translation is CASSYLGGASEQYF.

This clonotype has a handful of counts. The rearrangement joins TRBV6-6 to TRBJ2-3; D possibly corresponds to TRBD2 (5 bases). The germline V gene has CDR1 MNHNY and CDR2 SVGAGI (reference sequence). CDR3 length: 14 residues. V was clipped by 6 bases and J by 4 bases, with 14 bases between them. The CDR3 sequence: CASSPGGRADTQYF. The CDR3 DNA follows: TGTGCCAGCAGCCCCGGAGGTAGGGCAGATACGCAGTATTTT.

This clonotype was observed a handful of times. This chain uses TRBV6-2 or TRBV6-3 with TRBJ1-5; D is uncertain. The germline V gene encodes CDR1 MNHEY and CDR2 SVGEGT. This CDR3 is built from 13 residues. This chain's CDR3 is CATQRKGNQPQHF. DNA of the CDR3: TGTGCGACCCAGAGGAAGGGCAATCAGCCCCAGCATTTT.

The chain has TRBV18 and TRBJ2-4; D is unclear. The V gene lost 3 bases and the J gene lost 0 bases, with 9 bases spanning the gap. The CDR3 has 15 amino acids. Germline CDR1 and CDR2: KGHSH and LQKENI. The DNA for the CDR3 is TGTGCCAGCTCACCCACGCTCCTAGCCAAAAACATTCAGTACTTC. It yields the protein CASSPTLLAKNIQYF. The whole variable domain, remainder taken from reference TRBV18 and TRBJ2-4, is NAGVMQNPRHLVRRRGQEARLRCSPMKGHSHVYWYRQLPEEGLKFMVYLQKENIIDESGMPKERFSAEFPKEGPSILRIQQVVRGDSAAYFCASSPTLLAKNIQYFGAGTRLSVL.

This chain links TRBV10-3 with TRBJ1-5, with TRBD1 matching over 10 bases. The junction had 5 bases not matched to a gene; V was cut back by 0 bases and J by 9 bases. This CDR3 is 15 amino acids long. Germline values: CDR1 ENHRY, CDR2 SYGVKD. The CDR3: CAISESDRGSGPQHF. The CDR3 bases are TGTGCCATCAGTGAGTCGGACAGGGGGTCGGGGCCCCAGCATTTT.

In its sample, this clonotype was seen many times. The chain recombines TRBV9 with TRBJ2-1, with D perhaps TRBD2 (6 bases). V shed 7 bases and J shed 2 bases, with 13 bases lying between them. The CDR3 extends over 14 amino acids. Germline CDR1 is SGDLS and CDR2 is YYNGEE. CDR3 loop: CASASGVTYNEQFF. The DNA of the CDR3 is TGTGCCAGCGCCTCGGGGGTAACCTACAATGAGCAGTTCTTC.

The sample holds a few counts of this clonotype. The CDR3 loop reads CASSQGGQGLFKQFF. The CDR3 DNA follows: TGTGCCAGCTCCCAGGGGGGACAGGGTCTCTTCAAGCAGTTCTTC. V and J are TRBV21-1 and TRBJ2-1; the D call TRBD1 from the table was never checked on the DNA. TRBV21-1 is reported as a pseudogene. This CDR3 region has 15 residues.

The rearrangement joins TRBV7-6 to TRBJ2-3; 9 bases map to TRBD1. CDR1 and CDR2 from the germline V gene are SGHVS and FNYEAQ. Trimming cost V 5 bases and J 2 bases; bases outside gene matches: 5. The CDR3 is 15 amino acids. The CDR3 spells CASSAGTGSTDTQYF. The CDR3 DNA reads as TGTGCCAGCAGCGCCGGGACAGGGTCCACAGATACGCAGTATTTT.

The rearrangement links TRBV10-2 to TRBJ2-7; the D gene is possibly TRBD2 (5 bases). V lost 10 bases, J lost 0 bases, and 16 bases lay in between. The germline gives CDR1 WSHSY, CDR2 SAAADI. The CDR3 runs to 14 residues. CDR3 region: CATFHSGSSYEQYF. Here the CDR3 DNA reads TGCGCCACCTTCCACAGCGGAAGCTCCTACGAGCAGTACTTC.

This clonotype occurred a few times. The rearrangement links TRBV6-7 to TRBJ2-4; the D is unclear. The last part of the DNA fits TRBJ2-7 better; the J call may be wrong. TRBV6-7 is an open reading frame whose function is uncertain. The CDR3 totals 16 residues. CDR3 residues: CASSYSRWGSRSEQYF. As DNA, the CDR3 is TGTGCCAGCAGTTACTCGAGATGGGGTTCTCGATCCGAGCAGTACTTC.

This clonotype came up a few times. The chain has TRBV10-3 and TRBJ1-5; 7 bases are a match to TRBD1. From germline, CDR1 is ENHRY and CDR2 SYGVKD. The CDR3 totals 15 residues. V lost 11 bases to trimming and J lost 0 bases; unmatched junction nucleotides: 10. The CDR3 region is CAVAGTDNSNQPQHF. The CDR3 nucleotides are TGTGCCGTTGCCGGGACAGATAATAGCAATCAGCCCCAGCATTTT.

This chain uses TRBV6-1 with TRBJ2-7; 8 bases match TRBD1. Trimming took 7 bases from V and 0 from J; bases not matched to a gene: 5. The CDR3 covers 14 residues. Germline V gene data show CDR1 as MNHNS and CDR2 as SASEGT. The CDR3 here is CASKRQGISYEQYF. The CDR3 DNA sequence: TGTGCCAGCAAGCGACAGGGGATCTCCTACGAGCAGTACTTC.

For this clonotype: A read error may account for a junction end that differs from germline. The chain carries TRBV7-2 and TRBJ2-1; possibly TRBD1 or TRBD2 for D (6 bases each). Germline CDR1 reads SGHTA; CDR2 reads FQGNSA. The CDR3 totals 14 residues. The CDR3 DNA sequence: TGTGCCAGCAGCCTAGATTCAGGGGTTCGGGAGCAGTTCTTT. Translated: CASSLDSGVREQFF.

This clonotype was seen a handful of times. CDR3 sequence: CASSRGITEDEQFF. The CDR3, as DNA: TGTGCCAGCTCACGAGGAATAACCGAAGATGAGCAGTTCTTC. This sequence joins TRBV18 and TRBJ2-1, with D hard to call. The germline V and J ends were trimmed by 4 bases and 8 bases, with 15 bases remaining between them. The CDR3 consists of 14 residues. Germline V lookup: CDR1 KGHSH, CDR2 LQKENI.

The table lists this clonotype with a few counts. A much larger clone differs by one base, so this may be a read error. The gene calls are TRBV25-1 and TRBJ2-5; D gene uncertain. Germline-derived CDR1 and CDR2 are MGHDK and SYGVNS. The CDR3 consists of 11 residues. CDR3 DNA: TGTGCCGGCAGTATCCAAGAGACCCAGTACTTC. It is translated as CAGSIQETQYF. Based on the CDR3 plus reference TRBV25-1 and TRBJ2-5, the full variable domain is EADIYQTPRYLVIGTGKKITLECSQTMGHDKMYWYQQDPGMELHLIHYSYGVNSTEKGDLSSESTVSRIRTEHFPLTLESARPSHTSQYLCAGSIQETQYFGPGTRLLVL.

This clonotype occurred a few times. The V call is TRBV29-1, the J call TRBJ1-2; maybe TRBD1 (5 bases). Germline V lookup: CDR1 SQVTM, CDR2 ANQGSEA. V lost 6 bases, J lost 4 bases, and 9 bases lay in between. The CDR3 has 11 amino acids. The chain's CDR3 is CSVWDVYGYTF. The DNA for the CDR3 is TGCAGCGTCTGGGACGTCTATGGCTACACCTTC.

The genes are TRBV4-1 and TRBJ1-1, with 9 nucleotides matching TRBD1. The CDR3 runs to 14 residues. Germline-derived CDR1 and CDR2 are MGHRA and YSYEKL. Unmatched junction bases numbered 7, after V lost 7 bases and J lost 4 bases. Written as DNA, the CDR3 is TGCGCCAGCACCCCATGGGACAGGGCCACTGAAGCTTTCTTT. Translated: CASTPWDRATEAFF.

V is TRBV28 and J is TRBJ1-2; D is undetermined. The CDR3 covers 14 residues. CDR1 is MDHEN, CDR2 SYDVKM, per germline. Trimming took off 6 bases at V and 8 bases at J, with 19 bases between the two ends. The CDR3 DNA sequence: TGTGCCAGCAGGGCTCTGGACGCCCTATCCGGCTACACCTTC. Translation gives CASRALDALSGYTF.